The sequence of this T cell receptor beta chain was determined in a study of monozygotic twins with inflammatory bowel disease. TCRdb re-called the 5' RACE reads, yielding one record per CDR3 amino acid sequence without DNA. This listing includes about 350,000 distinct CDR3 sequences. Germline values: CDR1 SGHVS, CDR2 FNYEAQ. The length of the CDR3 is 12 residues. This rearrangement joins TRBV7-6 to TRBJ1-2. Sequencing was done on a sample of blood. This TCR derives from a human donor with ulcerative colitis or Crohn's disease, or a healthy co-twin of an affected twin (not recorded which). The CDR3 region is CASSLDNYGYTF.